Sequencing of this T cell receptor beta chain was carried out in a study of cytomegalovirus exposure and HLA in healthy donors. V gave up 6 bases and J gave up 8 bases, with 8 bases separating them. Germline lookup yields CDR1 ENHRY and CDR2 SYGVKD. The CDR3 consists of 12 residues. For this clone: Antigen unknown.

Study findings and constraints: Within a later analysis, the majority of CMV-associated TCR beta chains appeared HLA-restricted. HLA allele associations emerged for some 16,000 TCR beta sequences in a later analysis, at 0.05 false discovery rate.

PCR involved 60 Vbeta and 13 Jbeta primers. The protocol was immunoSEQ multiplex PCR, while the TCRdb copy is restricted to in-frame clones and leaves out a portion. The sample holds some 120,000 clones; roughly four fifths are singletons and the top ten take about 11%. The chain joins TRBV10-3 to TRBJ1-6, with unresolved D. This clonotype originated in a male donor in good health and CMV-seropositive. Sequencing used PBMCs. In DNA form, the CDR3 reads TGTGCCATCAGCCCCAGTTATTCACCCCTCCACTTT. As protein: CAISPSYSPLHF.